The clone carrying this T cell receptor beta chain was recorded a few times. The antigen is undetermined. This sample stems from a study of post-analysis software for immune sequencing data. Study-level points and caveats: Normalized Chao1 diversity was significantly lower in multiple sclerosis patients than in controls. In patients, TRBV5-6, TRBV5-1 and TRBV20-1 belonged to several TRBV segments found more frequently than in controls. F measure grouped same-batch samples tightly together.

Included in the TCR beta cDNA libraries were unique molecular identifiers. About 500,000 cDNA molecules were obtained from about 0.98 to 11 million T cells. TCRdb fed the PCR reads into MiXCR, producing one record per CDR3 protein. The table lists approximately 460,000 distinct CDR3 sequences, roughly 46% of them singletons. Trimming stripped 0 bases from V and 9 bases from J, with 9 bases between. This CDR3 spans 12 amino acids. Per the germline V gene, CDR1 is SQVTM and CDR2 is ANQGSEA. This TCR was recovered from a girl aged 10 to 17 with multiple sclerosis. This chain joins TRBV29-1 and TRBJ2-1; D not resolved. The specimen was blood. The CDR3: CSVEEVAAEQFF. CDR3 DNA sequence: TGCAGCGTTGAAGAGGTAGCCGCTGAGCAGTTCTTC.